This T cell receptor (beta chain) was found in a study of blood T cells in healthy people across ages (dated by TCRdb to the mid-2010s). About the investigation overall: In model experiments, template switching captured about one uniquely barcoded TCR beta cDNA molecule for every two T cells. Age-related changes in TCR beta repertoire diversity were measured in the study by deep sequencing normalized with unique cDNA molecular identifiers. The donors were divided into four age groups: young (average around 15 years), middle-aged (around 37), aged (around 59) and long-lived (more than 75). The study analyzed two additional independent replicas of 1 million unique cDNA reads from the same blood draw for two donors, one aged 18 to 30 and one aged 80 or older. Paper-wide results and their limitations: Since profiling was done on bulk unsorted PBMCs, naive and antigen-experienced compartments could not be conclusively compared. Compared with the aged group, more naive CD4+ T cells, fewer expanded clones and increased TCR diversity were shown by the long-lived group, suggesting age selection. Observed TCR beta diversity per million T cells fell roughly linearly with age, and a significant reduction was already apparent by age about 38. Donor CMV infection status was unknown, potentially confounding age-related changes in expanded clonotypes. Estimates of total diversity from one million sequenced T cells were regarded as lower bounds and underestimates. A strong correlation was found between observed TCR beta diversity and the percentage of naive T cells measured by flow cytometry.

This clonotype was detected a few times. Its antigen has not been determined. Base qualities are not at hand, and no much larger clone is one base apart. The CDR3 numbers 14 residues from cysteine through phenylalanine. Only CDR3 DNA is held: 42 bases, read in frame from base 1. CDR1 and CDR2 were assigned from the germline V gene (reference sequence) as SEHNR and FQNEAQ. The junction carries 16 bases between V and J, which are trimmed by 7 bases and 9 bases respectively. The library was obtained by 5' RACE. The instrument was an Illumina HiSeq 2500. A second PCR of roughly 6 to 11 cycles was performed with a sample-barcoded 5' primer and a J-beta primer mix. A unique molecular identifier was introduced onto each TCR beta cDNA molecule by a template-switch 5' adaptor carrying 12 random nucleotides. Each sample yielded at least 2.5 million CDR3-containing paired-end reads. First-strand cDNA was synthesized from all RNA with the Mint cDNA synthesis kit, primed by a TRBC-specific oligonucleotide. Following uracil-DNA glycosylase treatment, all cDNA underwent a first 18-cycle PCR with the universal primers M1SS and BC2_uni_R. In the paper's pipeline: For normalization, 1 million high-quality reads, each with a distinct molecular identifier, were randomly selected from each sample. Instead of being binned into consensus sequences, reads with shared molecular identifiers were discarded. MiTCR, set to a Q25 quality threshold and the strictest error-elimination algorithm, was used for CDR3 identification, clonotype clustering and error correction. A nonparametric unseen species model with Euler transformation was used to estimate a lower bound on total TCR beta diversity. TCRdb reprocessed the public reads (quality trimming at Q25 with fastp, clone calling with MiXCR) and kept in-frame beta chains. Each record represents a unique CDR3 protein, reported with the most common genes and DNA among its rows. For this entry, the V and J calls and clone size follow TCRdb and not the study's own pipeline. The sample includes roughly 800,000 distinct CDR3 sequences, with roughly 25% observed a single time. The ten largest clones capture 8% to 10% of the sample.

The approximately 40 donors, aged roughly 6 to 90 years, were systemically healthy Caucasian individuals from Russia. Each donor gave approximately 9.3 milliliters of peripheral blood, collected into EDTA-treated Vacutainer tubes. PBMCs were isolated by Ficoll-Paque density-gradient centrifugation, with at least 7 million obtained per sample. Trizol reagent was used to extract total RNA from the PBMCs, yielding at least 6 micrograms per sample. Naive CD45RAhigh/CD27high T cell percentages were measured by flow cytometry on a PBMC aliquot from every donor. This sample was shared with a second study, whose subject was T cells of mothers and their children. The second study reports: Nine systemically healthy Caucasian individuals, comprising three mothers and their six children, were included as donors. cDNA synthesis used all of the extracted RNA, with 1.5 ug of RNA in each 15 ul reaction. In the second PCR, sample barcodes and 2-4 random nucleotides were introduced via the M1S primer. More than 8 million TCR beta CDR3 reads were obtained from each mother, and some 3.3 million reads were obtained from each child. Thymic selection similarly shapes TCR recombination output in related and unrelated pairs, with minor effect from inherited differences. Normalized repertoire overlap was always found to be slightly, but never significantly, higher in related mother-child pairs than in unrelated mother-child pairs. Persistent microchimeric T cell clones were not detected, at a sensitivity of about 90 clones per million clonotypes. The study used deep NGS to compare TCR beta repertoires of mothers and children, seeking features distinguishing related mother-child pairs from unrelated individuals. The mean age was roughly 40 +/- 4 years for the mothers and about 12 +/- 4 years for the children. After adapter ligation with NEBNext reagents, the libraries were sequenced on Illumina HiSeq 2000 with 100+100 nt paired-end reads. To prevent cross-contamination, the mother and child libraries were prepared a month apart and were sequenced in separate runs. Each donor had between about 500,000 and 2,100,000 distinct TCR beta clonotypes identified. Naive TCR beta clonotypes were estimated from low-frequency clonotypes matched to each donor's FACS-determined naive share, without sorting.

The clonotype was recovered from a boy between 5 and 17 years old in good health. The chain employs TRBV7-9 and TRBJ1-6; the D segment could be TRBD1, given 6 matching bases. Sample: blood. The CDR3 is CASTSNQGPSPLHF. The DNA is as follows: TGTGCCAGCACCTCTAACCAGGGGCCTTCACCCCTCCACTTT.